This T cell receptor beta chain originates from a study of siplizumab effects on memory and regulatory T cells (dated by TCRdb to the late 2010s). With regard to the full study: The study examined how the anti-CD2 antibody siplizumab affects alloreactive T-cell subsets in allogeneic mixed lymphocyte reactions built from human PBMCs.

In the case of this clone: Its antigen has not been determined. Per-base qualities were not stored, and no clone one base away is much larger.

The receptor library was made with the immunoSEQ multiplex PCR assay. Around 9.9 x 10^4 TCR templates per sample were assayed by the deep sequencing platform. Genomic DNA extracted from sorted T cells was the material used for TCRbeta CDR3 sequencing. In the original analysis: The R programming language was used for the clonal analysis of the TCRbeta CDR3 data. Alloreactive CD4+ and CD8+ clones were defined by comparing unstimulated samples with post-reaction CFSE-low samples. Regulatory or non-regulatory origin was assigned to alloreactive CD4+ clones by matching of sequences to sorted unstimulated Treg and non-Treg repertoires. TCRdb holds this immuneACCESS table with in-frame rearrangements only. Some clones are missing; in checked studies, unresolved V genes explain under half, and the rest has no known cause. V, J and clone size are taken as reported in that table, and D and trimming were inferred from the DNA itself. The sample contains approximately 100,000 clones, around 95% of them found a single time. About 0.6% of the sample is in the top ten clones.

Sorted unstimulated T cells and proliferating T cells recovered from mixed lymphocyte reactions underwent TCRbeta CDR3 sequencing. Fresh whole blood from some ten HLA-typed healthy donors was used as the source from which PBMCs were isolated. To map where alloreactive clones came from, unstimulated CD4+ regulatory T cells were FACS-sorted. General conclusions and limits of the study: The suppressive function of proliferating Tregs from siplizumab cultures was not functionally confirmed. Of the alloreactive CD4+ clones that could be mapped, the Treg-derived share averaged approximately 69% with siplizumab compared with around 27% in control reactions. Because sequences below about 10^-5 frequency were poorly captured, only a minor fraction of alloreactive clones could be mapped to unstimulated subsets. Compared with memory T cells, unstimulated naive T cells appeared more diverse, and naive cells seemed to make a substantial contribution to the alloresponse. About 75-95% of proliferating CD4+ or CD8+ clones could not be given a naive or memory phenotype. Siplizumab significantly lowered the cumulative frequency of alloreactive sequences that could be traced to unstimulated CD4+ memory T cells.

Material for sequencing was Tregs sorted from blood. This receptor was taken from a human donor in good health.

CDR3 protein: CATGDSYTEAFF. The nucleotide sequence is given as TGTGCCACCGGGGACAGTTACACTGAAGCTTTCTTT. Here the chain combines TRBV10-3 and TRBJ1-1, with 7 junctional bases fitting TRBD1. Germline trimming amounts to 10 bases on V and 3 bases on J, with 5 as the count of junction bases outside the gene matches. From the cysteine through the phenylalanine, the CDR3 covers 12 amino acids. CDR3 DNA only is kept here, 36 bases in frame from base 1. The germline V gene specifies ENHRY as CDR1 and SYGVKD as CDR2.